These T cell receptor beta chains were read from a single sample in a study of blood T cell repertoires in COVID-19. The table came from immunoSEQ multiplex PCR; TCRdb's copy has only in-frame clones and leaves some out. The top ten clones hold over 3.5% of a sample with around 63,000 clones, over 75% of them seen once. The specimen sequenced was peripheral blood. These receptors were taken from a man aged 45-65 years with active COVID-19. The CDR3 runs from the conserved cysteine through the conserved F or W. The order of the fields is clone size, V gene, D gene, J gene, CDR3 protein, CDR3 DNA. D genes are given only for firm matches. A clone size is listed for some rows: how often the clone was seen (once, few, many), or a class if it is expanded.

>NA|TRBV7-3|NA|TRBJ1-6
CASSADSPNSPLHF
TGTGCCAGCAGCGCCGACAGCCCTAATTCACCCCTCCACTTT
>NA|TRBV6-6|TRBD1|TRBJ1-2
CASSRLVDRGSYGYTF
TGTGCCAGCAGTCGACTTGTGGACAGGGGGTCGTATGGCTACACCTTC
>NA|TRBV9|NA|TRBJ2-7
CASSWGRDSTYEQYF
TGTGCCAGCAGTTGGGGGCGAGACTCAACCTACGAGCAGTACTTC
>NA|TRBV7-9|NA|TRBJ2-3
CASSFGGGTDTQYF
TGTGCCAGCAGCTTTGGAGGGGGCACAGATACGCAGTATTTT
>NA|TRBV5-1|NA|TRBJ2-1
CASIREGLPHNEQFF
TGCGCCAGCATCCGAGAGGGACTCCCACACAATGAGCAGTTCTTC
>NA|TRBV7-8|NA|TRBJ2-1
CASSSPPGGLSSSYNEQFF
TGTGCCAGCAGCTCACCCCCAGGAGGACTCTCCAGCTCCTACAATGAGCAGTTCTTC
>NA|TRBV7-2|NA|TRBJ1-3
CASSPRVGSGNTIYF
TGTGCCAGCAGTCCCCGGGTGGGCTCTGGAAACACCATATATTTT
>once|TRBV27|TRBD1|TRBJ2-4
CASSTQGAEKKNIQYF
TGTGCCAGCAGCACCCAGGGGGCCGAGAAAAAAAACATTCAGTACTTC
>once|TRBV5-1|TRBD2|TRBJ2-3
CASSLQSGGRTDTQYF
TGCGCCAGCAGCTTACAAAGCGGGGGTCGCACAGATACGCAGTATTTT
>NA|TRBV6-6|TRBD1|TRBJ1-6
CASQDRDGAPLHF
TGTGCCAGCCAGGACAGGGATGGTGCACCCCTCCACTTT